The present T cell receptor beta chain was sequenced within a study of a mutant IDH1 vaccine in newly diagnosed glioma (dated by TCRdb to the early 2020s). About the investigation overall: Eight vaccinations were administered to patients in weeks 1, 3, 5, 7, 11, 15, 19 and 23, corresponding to visits V03 through V10. Vaccination started 4-6 weeks after radiotherapy alone, or was given together with temozolomide cycles in the groups whose treatment included chemotherapy. Of the approximately 34 patients who were treated, approximately 60% were male and approximately 38% were female, and the mean age was about 37 years. Before enrollment, patients had received standard therapy of radiotherapy alone, temozolomide alone, or radiochemotherapy with temozolomide; most received the combination. Peripheral blood was collected at six visits: V03 (baseline), V05, V07, V10, V12 and V13. For exploratory analyses, longitudinal TCRB deep sequencing was carried out in around 24 treated patients wherever samples were available.

From the cysteine up to the phenylalanine, the CDR3 has a length of 13 residues. CDR3 DNA is the only sequence kept; it has 39 bases, read in frame from the first base. Trimming at the junction amounts to 3 bases on V and 12 bases on J, and the germline ends lie 14 bases apart. For CDR1 and CDR2, the germline V gene lists KGHSH and LQKENI. The time point label for this specimen denotes: week 23, last vaccination. Each vaccine dose, consisting of 300 ug of a 20-mer mutant IDH1 peptide in Montanide, was administered subcutaneously with topical imiquimod. Newly diagnosed WHO grade 3 or 4 IDH1-mutant astrocytomas showing loss of nuclear ATRX were present in the donors. The samples were drawn from NOA16, a multicentre, single-arm, open-label phase I trial in Germany that tested a mutant IDH1 peptide vaccine in humans for the first time. Genomic DNA for TCRB sequencing was extracted from EDTA blood using the DNeasy Blood and Tissue Kit.

Receptors were amplified or captured by the immunoSEQ multiplex PCR assay. Following the manufacturer's protocol, the hsTCRB Kit was used to amplify rearranged TCR beta chain sequences. An Illumina MiSeq was used to sequence the TCRB libraries. On the study's bioinformatics: Demultiplexing, trimming and gene mapping were performed with the kit vendor's proprietary platform. TCRdb took over this immuneACCESS table, retaining in-frame rearrangements with V and J assigned. Such tables are incomplete; in checked studies, under half of the missing clones stem from an unresolved V gene, and the remainder is unexplained. V and J calls and clone size follow that table, whereas D and trimming were derived from the DNA. This sample has tens of thousands of clones in its table, and 84% of those were observed once. Roughly 14% of the sample lies in the top ten. As regards this clone: No cognate antigen has been identified for it. Within one base of it there is no much larger clone, and no base qualities were kept.

Points the paper makes about the study in general: Vaccine-induced immune responses across multiple MHC alleles were detected in 80% to 95% of patients. Pseudoprogression appeared unrelated to alterations in the top peripheral T cell clonotypes detected by TCRB sequencing. It was noted by the authors that analyses of patient blood samples could not be reproduced owing to sample limitations. Availability determined which PBMC samples were chosen for TCRB deep sequencing.

This sequence uses TRBV18 and TRBJ1-4, and possibly TRBD1, on 5 matching bases. The TCR sequence derives from a man between 18 and 29 years old with glioma. The input for sequencing was PBMCs, taken from a glioma patient whose treatment included an IDH1 peptide vaccine. CDR3 protein: CASSPRGTVQLFF. Read as DNA, the sequence is TGTGCCAGCTCACCTCGGGGGACGGTTCAACTGTTTTTT. Here the CDR3 is joined to the reference TRBV18 and TRBJ1-4 genes, and the full variable domain is: NAGVMQNPRHLVRRRGQEARLRCSPMKGHSHVYWYRQLPEEGLKFMVYLQKENIIDESGMPKERFSAEFPKEGPSILRIQQVVRGDSAAYFCASSPRGTVQLFFGSGTQLSVL.